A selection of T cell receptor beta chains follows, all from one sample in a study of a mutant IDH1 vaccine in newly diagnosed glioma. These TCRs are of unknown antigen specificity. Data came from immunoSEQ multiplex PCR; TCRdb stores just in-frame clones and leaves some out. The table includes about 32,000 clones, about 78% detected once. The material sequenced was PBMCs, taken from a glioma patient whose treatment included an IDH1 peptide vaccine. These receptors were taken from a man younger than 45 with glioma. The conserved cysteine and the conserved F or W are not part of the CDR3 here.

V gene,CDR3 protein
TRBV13,ASSYQGRYSGNTIY
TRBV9,ASSGRLLANTGELF
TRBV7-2,ASSFNNDRGLGYT
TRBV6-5,ASSYFDRGQGTEAF
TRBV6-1,ASTITGRSSYEQY
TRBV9,ASSGTSGGAEADTQY
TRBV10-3,AIKQSSFH
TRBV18,ASSPGEARTF
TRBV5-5,ASSLSGGLLGYT
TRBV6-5,ASRPTGRAEAF
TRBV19,ASSLTGITYNSPLH
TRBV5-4,ASSFLAGEAGELF
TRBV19,ASSIAPGASYEQY
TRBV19,ASSILTSGRSDTQY
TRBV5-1,ASSSGQGDSPLH
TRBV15,ATSRGAGVYEQY
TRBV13,ASKNPSGGYNEQF
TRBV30,AWSAGTQRMYNEQF
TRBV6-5,ASSYAGTVNTEAF
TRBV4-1,ASSQGADGDEQY
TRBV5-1,ASSLQGQGSLGPLH
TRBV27,ASSLSARGLSREIRYEQY
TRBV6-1,ASAGAGNTIY
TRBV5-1,ASSSPSRMSYGYT
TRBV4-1,ASSQDLGDRRSGSYNEQF
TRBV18,ASSAASSSEVEQF
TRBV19,ASSIWRTGGEETQY
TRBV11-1,ASRADDYTDTQY
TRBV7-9,ASSSRTGRYLNTEAF